This passage covers 28 T cell receptor beta chains from one sample sequenced in a study of cytomegalovirus exposure and HLA in healthy donors. The study ran its PCR with 60 Vbeta and 13 Jbeta primers. The method was immunoSEQ multiplex PCR; TCRdb's version includes in-frame clones alone and lacks a portion of them. The sample shows around 150,000 clones, 80% to 90% of them seen only once. Material: PBMCs. These receptor sequences come from a man between 18 and 29 years old in good health and CMV-seropositive.

This clone was observed once. V gene TRBV5-6 combines with J gene TRBJ2-2, with a tentative D call TRBD1 (6 bases). The germline V gene has CDR1 SGHDT and CDR2 YYEEEE. Trimming stripped 4 bases from V and 7 bases from J, with 23 bases between. The length of the CDR3 is 17 residues. The CDR3 region is CASSQQGARLIGGELFF. CDR3 coding DNA: TGTGCCAGCAGCCAACAGGGTGCGAGACTGATAGGCGGGGAGCTGTTTTTT. Full variable domain (outside the CDR3, taken from reference TRBV5-6 and TRBJ2-2): DAGVTQSPTHLIKTRGQQVTLRCSPKSGHDTVSWYQQALGQGPQFIFQYYEEEERQRGNFPDRFSGHQFPNYSSELNVNALLLGDSALYLCASSQQGARLIGGELFFGEGSRLTVL.

This chain connects TRBV5-1 to TRBJ1-1, with D possibly being TRBD1 (6 bases). The CDR3 totals 14 residues. The V and J ends lost 2 bases and 1 base respectively, with 9 bases between them. Germline assignment: CDR1 SGHRS and CDR2 YFSETQ. The CDR3 bases are TGCGCCAGCAGCTTACAGGGTCGGAACACTGAAGCTTTCTTT. Amino acids: CASSLQGRNTEAFF.

The gene calls are TRBV7-9 and TRBJ1-2; D not resolved. The CDR3 has 14 amino acids. The V gene lost 2 bases and the J gene lost 2 bases, with 9 bases spanning the gap. Germline CDR1 reads SEHNR; CDR2 reads FQNEAQ (reference sequence). CDR3 residues: CASSLFPANYGYTF. CDR3 DNA: TGTGCCAGCAGCTTATTCCCAGCGAACTATGGCTACACCTTC.

This clone occurred a few times. V usage is TRBV7-9 and J usage is TRBJ1-5; no reliable D call. Between the trimmed V and J ends, which lost 4 bases and 6 bases, there was a span of 7 bases. Germline CDR1 SEHNR, CDR2 FQNEAQ (reference sequence). The CDR3 has 12 amino acids. The CDR3 DNA reads as TGTGCCAGCAGCTCCCTAAGTCAGCCCCAGCATTTT. Residues: CASSSLSQPQHF.

The chain combines TRBV14 with TRBJ1-6; 9 bases fit TRBD1. The J segment lost 11 bases and the V segment lost 4 bases, leaving 3 bases of the junction unmatched. CDR3 length: 13 amino acids. CDR1 and CDR2 from the germline V gene are SGHDN and FVKESK. CDR3 nucleotide sequence: TGTGCCAGCAGCCGACAGGGGGGGGCACCCCTCCACTTT. Translation: CASSRQGGAPLHF. Supplemented by reference TRBV14 and TRBJ1-6, the full variable domain reads EAGVTQFPSHSVIEKGQTVTLRCDPISGHDNLYWYRRVMGKEIKFLLHFVKESKQDESGMPNNRFLAERTGGTYSTLKVQPAELEDSGVYFCASSRQGGAPLHFGNGTRLTVT.

The rearrangement links TRBV30 to TRBJ1-2, with TRBD1 identical over 7 bases. Germline V gene data show CDR1 as GTSNPN and CDR2 as SVGIG (reference sequence). With 0 bases clipped from V and 4 bases from J, the junction kept 2 bases outside the gene matches. The CDR3 extends over 13 amino acids. Written as DNA, the CDR3 is TGTGCCTGGAGTGTTGACAGGGTCTATGGCTACACCTTC. This gives the protein CAWSVDRVYGYTF.

This clone has only one observation. The chain couples TRBV9 to TRBJ1-1, with 9 bases that match TRBD1. After removal of 3 bases from V and 4 bases from J, the junction contained 7 bases not matched to a gene. This CDR3 comprises 15 residues. Germline lookup yields CDR1 SGDLS and CDR2 YYNGEE. The CDR3 DNA reads as TGTGCCAGCAGCGCAACAGGGGGCGTGAGCACTGAAGCTTTCTTT. It encodes CASSATGGVSTEAFF. Full variable domain (remainder filled in from reference TRBV9 and TRBJ1-1): DSGVTQTPKHLITATGQRVTLRCSPRSGDLSVYWYQQSLDQGLQFLIQYYNGEERAKGNILERFSAQQFPDLHSELNLSSLELGDSALYFCASSATGGVSTEAFFGQGTRLTVV.

The chain recombines TRBV7-8 with TRBJ1-5; no clear D gene. The CDR3 has 15 residues. CDR1 and CDR2 (germline): SGHVS, FQNEAQ. Trimming left V 2 bases short and J 0 bases short, with 8 bases between. The CDR3 region has the DNA TGTGCCAGCAGCTTAACAGACCATAGCAATCAGCCCCAGCATTTT. Its protein is CASSLTDHSNQPQHF.

The chain uses TRBV28 and TRBJ1-1, with 7 bases aligning to TRBD1. This CDR3 comprises 14 residues. The V gene end was trimmed by 10 bases and the J gene end by 5 bases; junction bases not matched to a gene: 13. CDR1 is MDHEN and CDR2 is SYDVKM in the germline V gene. The CDR3 DNA reads TGTGCCACCTACAGTTTACAGGGGACTACTGAAGCTTTCTTT. This encodes CATYSLQGTTEAFF.

The chain couples TRBV6-6 to TRBJ1-1; D is uncertain. The CDR3 consists of 13 residues. Trimming took off 2 bases at V and 1 base at J, with 5 bases between the two ends. CDR1 is MNHNY, CDR2 SVGAGI, per germline (reference sequence). The CDR3 is CASSYAQNTEAFF. The CDR3 bases are TGTGCCAGCAGTTACGCGCAGAACACTGAAGCTTTCTTT.

The V gene is TRBV29-1, the J gene TRBJ2-7; D perhaps matches TRBD1 (6 bases). This CDR3 has 12 amino acids. The V end was cut by 4 bases, the J end by 3 bases, with 10 bases between. Germline-derived CDR1 and CDR2 are SQVTM and ANQGSEA. CDR3: CSVGQGYYEQYF. The DNA for the CDR3 is TGCAGCGTTGGTCAGGGGTACTACGAGCAGTACTTC.

The rearrangement links TRBV6-5 to TRBJ1-5, with D tentatively TRBD1 (5 bases). With 4 bases removed from V and 2 bases from J, the gap between germline ends came to 12 bases. The length of the CDR3 is 15 residues. Germline-derived CDR1 and CDR2 are MNHEY and SVGAGI. CDR3 region: CASSSQGRGNQPQHF. CDR3 in DNA: TGTGCCAGCAGTTCCCAGGGTAGGGGCAATCAGCCCCAGCATTTT.

The rearrangement uses TRBV4-3 and TRBJ2-2; no reliable D call. Trimming pared 0 bases from V and 5 bases from J, leaving 7 bases between. CDR1 is LGHNA and CDR2 is YSLEER in the germline V gene. The CDR3 length is 14 residues. In nucleotides, the CDR3 is TGCGCCAGCAGCCAAGATCGTGCGACCGGGGAGCTGTTTTTT. Protein sequence: CASSQDRATGELFF.

This chain links TRBV6-5 with TRBJ2-7, with D perhaps matching TRBD1 (6 bases). Germline values: CDR1 MNHEY, CDR2 SVGAGI. This CDR3 is 13 amino acids long. V was shortened by 6 bases and J by 4 bases, with 13 bases between the two germline ends. The CDR3 region is CASRTGLGYEQYF. The CDR3 nucleotides are TGTGCCAGCAGAACAGGGCTAGGATACGAGCAGTACTTC.

This sequence joins TRBV7-2 and TRBJ1-2, with D perhaps TRBD1 (5 bases). This CDR3 spans 14 amino acids. Per the germline V gene, CDR1 is SGHTA and CDR2 is FQGNSA. Trimming removed 5 bases at V and 8 bases at J, with 18 bases between. The CDR3 DNA sequence: TGTGCCAGCAGCCCCGCTGGAGGGGATGGGGGCTACACCTTC. This sequence encodes CASSPAGGDGGYTF.

The chain has TRBV6-1 and TRBJ2-1; D is perhaps TRBD2 (6 bases). CDR1 and CDR2 (germline): MNHNS, SASEGT. With 2 bases removed from V and 3 bases from J, the gap between germline ends came to 14 bases. The CDR3 length is 16 residues. CDR3 sequence: CASSEIAGSIYNEQFF. For the CDR3, the DNA is TGTGCCAGCAGTGAAATTGCGGGAAGCATCTACAATGAGCAGTTCTTC.

Concerning this clone itself: Germline and junction disagree at one end, which may indicate a read error. CDR3 DNA: TGTTCCAGCAGCTTACTAGGTTATCTCAATGAGCAGTTCTTC. Its protein is CSSSLLGYLNEQFF. The chain is built from TRBV7-9 and TRBJ2-1; the D gene is possibly TRBD2 (5 bases). Looked up from germline, CDR1 is SEHNR and CDR2 is FQNEAQ (reference sequence). This CDR3 has 14 amino acids.

The genes are TRBV29-1 and TRBJ2-2; D is ambiguous. The CDR3 consists of 13 residues. CDR1 and CDR2 from the germline V gene are SQVTM and ANQGSEA. Trimming stripped 6 bases from V and 4 bases from J, with 12 bases between. CDR3 coding DNA: TGCAGCGTCGCAGACTTGAGCACCGGGGAGCTGTTTTTT. Translated, it gives CSVADLSTGELFF.

This chain joins TRBV6-1 and TRBJ1-4; TRBD1 might be the D (5 bases). This CDR3 is built from 14 residues. Germline CDR1 is MNHNS and CDR2 is SASEGT. Trimming stripped 9 bases from V and 7 bases from J, with 18 bases between. The CDR3 here is CASNWGEVGEKLFF. The CDR3 nucleotides are TGTGCCAGTAATTGGGGGGAGGTAGGTGAAAAACTGTTTTTT.

The chain uses TRBV19 and TRBJ1-5; 10 bases align to TRBD1. The CDR3 consists of 17 residues. The ends lost 4 bases at V and 0 bases at J; junction bases unmatched: 6. Germline CDR1 and CDR2: LNHDA and SQIVND (reference sequence). CDR3 protein: CASSTKGQGNSNQPQHF. In DNA, the CDR3 is TGTGCCAGTAGTACGAAGGGACAGGGGAATAGCAATCAGCCCCAGCATTTT.

The chain links TRBV27 to TRBJ2-1; TRBD1 might be the D (5 bases). V was trimmed by 1 base and J by 0 bases, leaving 13 bases between them. CDR1 and CDR2 (germline): MNHEY, SMNVEV (reference sequence). CDR3 length: 17 residues. This CDR3 reads CASSLYPGMYSYNEQFF. The CDR3 DNA follows: TGTGCCAGCAGTTTATACCCAGGGATGTACTCCTACAATGAGCAGTTCTTC.

This clone was detected only a few times. The genes are TRBV11-3 and TRBJ2-7, with D perhaps matching TRBD1 (6 bases). Trimming left V 6 bases short and J 3 bases short, with 15 bases between. Germline V lookup: CDR1 SGHNT, CDR2 YENEEA. This CDR3 is 14 amino acids long. The CDR3 spells CASSRGQPDYEQYF. Written as DNA, the CDR3 is TGTGCCAGCAGTCGAGGACAGCCGGACTACGAGCAGTACTTC.

The rearrangement links TRBV6-5 to TRBJ2-7; the match to TRBD1 covers 7 bases. Germline V lookup: CDR1 MNHEY, CDR2 SVGAGI. V dropped 6 bases and J dropped 3; count of bases not matched to a gene: 8. The CDR3 runs to 14 residues. The CDR3 spells CASSRSTGVYEQYF. CDR3 bases: TGTGCCAGCAGCCGATCTACAGGGGTCTACGAGCAGTACTTC.

The chain combines TRBV4-1 with TRBJ2-1; D is perhaps TRBD1 (6 bases). This CDR3 region has 17 residues. Trimming shortened V by 0 bases and J by 4 bases, and 16 bases separated the two germline ends. Per germline, CDR1 MGHRA and CDR2 YSYEKL. CDR3 sequence: CASSQDGGVGTYNEQFF. The CDR3 DNA is TGCGCCAGCAGCCAAGATGGTGGAGTGGGGACATACAATGAGCAGTTCTTC.

The chain uses TRBV13 and TRBJ2-3, with D uncertain. Germline V gene sequence: CDR1 PRHDT, CDR2 FYEKMQ (reference sequence). The CDR3 totals 13 residues. Deletions cut 5 bases from V and 2 bases from J, with 8 bases between. The CDR3: CASSLRSTDTQYF. The CDR3 DNA reads as TGTGCCAGCAGCCTCCGGTCCACAGATACGCAGTATTTT.

This clone has a single count. This chain connects TRBV19 to TRBJ2-7, with 7 bases aligning to TRBD2. From germline, CDR1 is LNHDA and CDR2 SQIVND (reference sequence). V gave up 1 base and J gave up 6 bases; unmatched junction bases: 6. The CDR3 sequence is 14 residues long. The CDR3 is CASSIVRGNAEQYF. The CDR3 region has the DNA TGTGCCAGTAGTATAGTGCGGGGGAACGCCGAGCAGTACTTC.

This chain links TRBV18 with TRBJ1-3, with 8 bases identical to TRBD1. The CDR3 loop spans 20 amino acids. From germline, CDR1 is KGHSH and CDR2 LQKENI. Trimming cost V 2 bases and J 0 bases; bases outside gene matches: 15. The CDR3 protein is CASSPSVPSGQGNSGNTIYF. The CDR3 DNA reads TGTGCCAGCTCACCATCTGTCCCCTCAGGACAGGGAAACTCTGGAAACACCATATATTTT.

The chain couples TRBV2 to TRBJ1-5, with D maybe TRBD1 (5 bases). The germline V and J ends were trimmed by 7 bases and 12 bases, with 19 bases remaining between them. CDR1 SNHLY and CDR2 FYNNEI come from the germline V gene. The CDR3 is 13 amino acids. DNA of the CDR3: TGTGCCAGCATGGGAAGGAGGGGCGAACACCAGCATTTT. It yields the protein CASMGRRGEHQHF.